Shown below are 16 T cell receptor beta chains from a single sample sequenced in a study of graft-versus-host responses after intestinal transplantation. Clones were sequenced by immunoSEQ multiplex PCR, and TCRdb holds only the in-frame ones, with some missing. The sample yields fewer than 15,000 clones, approximately 84% seen once. The sequencing used PBMCs, collected after intestinal transplantation. The receptors derive from a human patient who received an intestinal transplant, so some T cells may come from the graft donor.

The V call is TRBV28, the J call TRBJ2-4; tentatively, D is TRBD1 or TRBD2 (5 bases each). The CDR3 spans 13 residues. CDR1 is MDHEN and CDR2 is SYDVKM in the germline V gene. V was pared by 2 bases and J by 8 bases, with 10 bases between. The CDR3 reads CASSLGGGDIQYF. The CDR3 DNA sequence: TGTGCCAGCAGTTTAGGTGGGGGAGACATTCAGTACTTC.

Sample share makes this clone large. This chain uses TRBV18 with TRBJ2-5; no reliable D call. CDR1 and CDR2 from the germline V gene are KGHSH and LQKENI. The CDR3 consists of 12 residues. The germline V and J ends were trimmed by 3 bases and 3 bases, with 5 bases remaining between them. CDR3 bases: TGTGCCAGCTCACCCTTTAAAGAGACCCAGTACTTC. Encoded protein: CASSPFKETQYF.

The chain is built from TRBV9 and TRBJ2-3, with TRBD2 as a possible D gene (5 bases). The CDR3 consists of 15 residues. The germline V gene has CDR1 SGDLS and CDR2 YYNGEE. Trimming took 3 bases from V and 7 from J, leaving 18 bases between them. CDR3 sequence: CASSAQTGSGNTQYF. The CDR3 nucleotides read TGTGCCAGCAGCGCGCAGACGGGATCGGGAAATACGCAGTATTTT.

This sequence joins TRBV6-1 and TRBJ2-7, with D tentatively TRBD1 (6 bases). The CDR3 has 15 amino acids. From germline, CDR1 is MNHNS and CDR2 SASEGT. The ends were cut back, 4 bases at V and 1 base at J, with 14 bases in the middle. CDR3 amino acids: CASSVNPGQSYEQYF. The CDR3 DNA sequence: TGTGCCAGCAGTGTCAACCCGGGACAATCCTACGAGCAGTACTTC.

This chain joins TRBV19 and TRBJ1-1; 10 bases are shared with TRBD1. V shed 4 bases and J 5 bases; nucleotides not matched to a gene: 4. CDR3 length equals 14 residues. Per the germline V gene, CDR1 is LNHDA and CDR2 is SQIVND (reference sequence). The DNA for the CDR3 is TGTGCCAGTAGTACCGGGACAGGGGAAACTGAAGCTTTCTTT. This encodes CASSTGTGETEAFF.

The CDR3 DNA sequence: TGCGCCAGCAGCCAGAACCGGGATAAAGCTTTCTTT. Amino acids: CASSQNRDKAFF. J is TRBJ1-1 and V is TRBV4-1; D is unresolved. The CDR3 runs to 12 residues. The V gene lost 3 bases and the J gene lost 9 bases, with 11 bases spanning the gap. CDR1 is MGHRA and CDR2 is YSYEKL in the germline V gene.

This clone appeared a few times. The chain couples TRBV5-1 to TRBJ2-3; 11 bases align to TRBD2. The germline gives CDR1 SGHRS, CDR2 YFSETQ. The CDR3 has 16 amino acids. With 6 bases clipped from V and 2 bases from J, the junction kept 8 bases outside the gene matches. DNA of the CDR3: TGCGCCAGCATCTCCGGACTAGCGGGTTCCACAGATACGCAGTATTTT. Amino acids: CASISGLAGSTDTQYF.

This chain links TRBV10-2 with TRBJ2-7; 10 bases align to TRBD1. Germline CDR1 reads WSHSY; CDR2 reads SAAADI. CDR3 length equals 13 residues. With 8 bases clipped from V and 5 bases from J, the junction kept 6 bases outside the gene matches. CDR3 DNA sequence: TGCGCCAGCCGGGACAGGGGTCCCGACGAGCAGTACTTC. Translating gives CASRDRGPDEQYF.

The chain combines TRBV7-8 with TRBJ1-2; a weak D match, TRBD1 (5 bases). Germline V gene lookup returns CDR1 SGHVS and CDR2 FQNEAQ. This CDR3 contains 16 residues. Trimming took 1 base from V and 8 from J, leaving 20 bases between them. As DNA, the CDR3 is TGTGCCAGCAGCTTAGAAGGGAAACCCCCGGGGGGGGGCTACACCTTC. This codes for CASSLEGKPPGGGYTF.

The rearrangement uses TRBV18 and TRBJ1-2, with no clear D. CDR1 is KGHSH and CDR2 is LQKENI in the germline V gene. This CDR3 contains 15 residues. The V gene lost 2 bases and the J gene lost 13 bases, with 23 bases spanning the gap. CDR3 in amino acids: CASSPISIDRSDSTF. CDR3 DNA sequence: TGTGCCAGCTCACCAATTTCTATCGACCGCTCGGACTCCACCTTC.

The CDR3 spells CASSVQDRGYYGYTF. CDR3 bases: TGTGCCAGCAGTGTTCAGGACAGGGGATACTATGGCTACACCTTC. The J gene is TRBJ1-2, the V gene TRBV5-4; 9 bases fit TRBD1. The CDR3 contains 15 residues. Germline V lookup: CDR1 SGHNT, CDR2 YYREEE (reference sequence). The V segment lost 5 bases and the J segment 3 bases; nucleotides outside the gene matches: 8.

This chain uses TRBV9 with TRBJ2-1; the match to TRBD1 covers 9 bases. Germline loops: CDR1 SGDLS, CDR2 YYNGEE. The CDR3 spans 17 residues. V was clipped by 2 bases and J by 0 bases; unmatched bases: 6. The CDR3 protein is CASSVFSTGGSYNEQFF. CDR3 in DNA: TGTGCCAGCAGCGTCTTCTCGACAGGGGGCTCCTACAATGAGCAGTTCTTC.

The J gene is TRBJ2-3, the V gene TRBV5-4; tentatively, D is TRBD1 or TRBD2 (5 bases each). Germline-derived CDR1 and CDR2 are SGHNT and YYREEE (reference sequence). The CDR3 sequence is 19 residues long. Trimming took 0 bases from V and 7 from J, leaving 27 bases between them. The CDR3 DNA reads as TGTGCCAGCAGCTTGGTTCCGGCGACAGCTTCAAACGAGGGGAATACGCAGTATTTT. It codes for CASSLVPATASNEGNTQYF.

This clone has more than one count but fewer than ten. This chain connects TRBV7-6 to TRBJ1-2; 11 bases line up with TRBD1. V was pared by 4 bases and J by 8 bases, with 9 bases of the junction left unmatched. Germline V gene data show CDR1 as SGHVS and CDR2 as FNYEAQ. The CDR3 extends over 15 amino acids. This chain's CDR3 is CASSSPGQGEDGYTF. DNA of the CDR3: TGTGCCAGCAGCTCGCCGGGACAGGGGGAGGACGGCTACACCTTC.

The chain has TRBV29-1 and TRBJ2-4, with D possibly being TRBD1 (6 bases). Germline values: CDR1 SQVTM, CDR2 ANQGSEA. V was cut by 4 bases and J by 3 bases, with 10 bases left in between. The CDR3 contains 13 residues. DNA for the CDR3: TGCAGCGTTGTAGTGGACAGCAAAAACATTCAGTACTTC. Its protein is CSVVVDSKNIQYF.

The rearrangement uses TRBV27 and TRBJ2-3; D might be TRBD2 (7 bases). V dropped 7 bases and J dropped 0 bases, with 11 bases sitting between them. Germline CDR1 and CDR2: MNHEY and SMNVEV (reference sequence). The CDR3 is 14 amino acids. In DNA, the CDR3 is TGTGCCAGCACGGGGAGGGGGAGCACAGATACGCAGTATTTT. This sequence encodes CASTGRGSTDTQYF.